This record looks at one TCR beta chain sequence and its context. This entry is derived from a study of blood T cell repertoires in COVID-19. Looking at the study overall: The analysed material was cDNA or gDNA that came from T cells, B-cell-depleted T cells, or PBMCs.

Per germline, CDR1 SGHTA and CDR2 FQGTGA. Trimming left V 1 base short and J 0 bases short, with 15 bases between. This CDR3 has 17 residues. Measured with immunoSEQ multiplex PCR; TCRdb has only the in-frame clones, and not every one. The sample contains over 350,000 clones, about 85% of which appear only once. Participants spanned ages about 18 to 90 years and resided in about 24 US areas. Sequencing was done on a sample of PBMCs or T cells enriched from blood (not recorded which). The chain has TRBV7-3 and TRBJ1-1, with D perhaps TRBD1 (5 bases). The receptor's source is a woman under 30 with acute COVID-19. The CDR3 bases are TGTGCCAGCAGCTTAAATTCAGGGTTACCAATGAACACTGAAGCTTTCTTT. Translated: CASSLNSGLPMNTEAFF.